This T cell receptor beta chain was recovered during a study of OX40 agonist ivuxolimab in advanced cancers. Only in-frame clones appear in the TCRdb table, and some are missing; sequencing was by immunoSEQ multiplex PCR. The sample includes some 60,000 clones, roughly 89% of them seen just once. Sampling of blood occurred at baseline, cycle 4 day 1, and cycle 7 day 1. The starting material was CD4+ or CD8+ T cells sorted from blood, obtained in a trial of the OX40 agonist ivuxolimab. The TCR originated in an adult with an advanced solid tumor such as melanoma, head and neck, liver or kidney cancer.

The CDR3 protein is CASSLTRGNQPQHF. The CDR3, as DNA: TGTGCCAGCAGCTTGACAAGGGGCAATCAGCCCCAGCATTTT. The gene calls are TRBV7-2 and TRBJ1-5, with D unclear. The CDR3 sequence is 14 residues long. Per the germline V gene, CDR1 is SGHTA and CDR2 is FQGNSA. Between the trimmed V and J ends, which lost 3 bases and 2 bases, there was a span of 8 bases.